Listed below are T cell receptor beta chains from one sample, sequenced in a study of cytomegalovirus exposure and HLA in healthy donors. Assay: immunoSEQ multiplex PCR; the TCRdb copy retains only in-frame clones and omits some. The sample shows about 240,000 clones, roughly 84% of them seen only once. The sample was PBMCs. The receptors were sampled from a girl aged 2-10 years in good health and CMV-seronegative. Both conserved end residues are part of each CDR3. Each record gives: clone size, D gene, V gene, J gene, CDR3 protein, CDR3 DNA. A D gene is named only where the DNA matches it firmly. Size is stated for part of the rows, as once, few or many counts, or as a class when the clone is expanded.

size: -; D: TRBD1; V: TRBV5-4; J: TRBJ1-4; CDR3: CASSLGGGTDNEKLFF; DNA: TGTGCCAGCAGCTTGGGTGGAGGGACAGATAATGAAAAACTGTTTTTT
size: -; D: -; V: TRBV5-4; J: TRBJ1-2; CDR3: CASSSAVNLEGVGGYTF; DNA: TGTGCCAGCAGCTCCGCGGTTAATTTGGAAGGGGTTGGTGGCTACACCTTC
size: once; D: TRBD1; V: TRBV30; J: TRBJ2-7; CDR3: CAWTMTEGALTYEQYF; DNA: TGTGCCTGGACTATGACCGAGGGGGCCCTTACCTACGAGCAGTACTTC
size: -; D: -; V: TRBV7-9; J: TRBJ1-2; CDR3: CASSLAGAGNYGYTF; DNA: TGTGCCAGCAGCTTAGCTGGGGCAGGGAACTATGGCTACACCTTC
size: -; D: -; V: TRBV19; J: TRBJ2-5; CDR3: CASSDAGKAETQYF; DNA: TGTGCCAGTAGTGACGCAGGGAAGGCAGAGACCCAGTACTTC
size: -; D: TRBD1; V: TRBV9; J: TRBJ2-7; CDR3: CASSVGGQAKYEQYF; DNA: TGTGCCAGCAGCGTAGGAGGACAGGCTAAATACGAGCAGTACTTC
size: -; D: TRBD2; V: TRBV5-4; J: TRBJ2-7; CDR3: CASSSGKRAGEGGEQYF; DNA: TGTGCCAGCAGCTCGGGCAAAAGAGCGGGAGAGGGCGGAGAGCAGTACTTC
size: -; D: -; V: TRBV30; J: TRBJ2-7; CDR3: CAWSWPGRPYEQYF; DNA: TGTGCCTGGAGTTGGCCGGGAAGACCATACGAGCAGTACTTC
size: once; D: -; V: TRBV5-1; J: TRBJ1-2; CDR3: CASSSAFSWELAPNHGYTF; DNA: TGCGCCAGCAGCTCCGCCTTTTCTTGGGAGTTGGCCCCCAACCATGGCTACACCTTC
size: -; D: -; V: TRBV10-1; J: TRBJ1-2; CDR3: CASISRALKDSNYGYTF; DNA: TGCGCCAGCATCTCGCGCGCTCTAAAGGACAGTAACTATGGCTACACCTTC
size: -; D: -; V: TRBV7-9; J: TRBJ2-7; CDR3: CASSDPTGYEQYF; DNA: TGTGCCAGCAGCGACCCGACAGGCTACGAGCAGTACTTC
size: -; D: TRBD2; V: TRBV7-3; J: TRBJ2-1; CDR3: CASSLGGGNNEQFF; DNA: TGTGCCAGCAGCTTAGGGGGGGGGAACAATGAGCAGTTCTTC
size: -; D: -; V: TRBV2; J: TRBJ2-1; CDR3: CASKGIVTYNEQFF; DNA: TGTGCCAGCAAGGGGATAGTTACCTACAATGAGCAGTTCTTC
size: -; D: TRBD1; V: TRBV9; J: TRBJ2-2; CDR3: CASSREIPGQPNTGELFF; DNA: TGTGCCAGCAGCCGAGAAATTCCGGGACAGCCTAACACCGGGGAGCTGTTTTTT
size: -; D: TRBD1; V: TRBV6-1; J: TRBJ1-2; CDR3: CASTQLGGQGVGYTF; DNA: TGTGCCAGCACCCAACTTGGGGGACAGGGTGTAGGCTACACCTTC
size: few; D: -; V: TRBV12-5; J: TRBJ2-3; CDR3: CASGLVGADTQYF; DNA: TGTGCTAGTGGTTTGGTAGGGGCAGATACGCAGTATTTT
size: -; D: -; V: TRBV19; J: TRBJ2-4; CDR3: CASSISGSSDIQYF; DNA: TGTGCCAGTAGTATTAGTGGGAGTTCGGACATTCAGTACTTC
size: once; D: TRBD2; V: TRBV28; J: TRBJ2-3; CDR3: CASSLRLLAGVTDTQYF; DNA: TGTGCCAGCAGTTTGAGGCTACTAGCGGGGGTCACAGATACGCAGTATTTT
size: once; D: TRBD1; V: TRBV6-5; J: TRBJ2-1; CDR3: CASRRTGGAYNEQFF; DNA: TGTGCCAGCAGGAGGACAGGGGGCGCCTACAATGAGCAGTTCTTC
size: once; D: -; V: TRBV9; J: TRBJ1-1; CDR3: CASSVGEGSGNTEAFF; DNA: TGTGCCAGCAGCGTAGGGGAAGGCAGCGGGAACACTGAAGCTTTCTTT
size: -; D: -; V: TRBV30; J: TRBJ2-7; CDR3: CAWSLPGTGSYEQYF; DNA: TGTGCCTGGAGTCTTCCCGGGACTGGCTCCTACGAGCAGTACTTC
size: -; D: TRBD1; V: TRBV19; J: TRBJ1-5; CDR3: CASSARDRGNQPQHF; DNA: TGTGCCAGTAGTGCGCGGGACAGAGGGAATCAGCCCCAGCATTTT
size: -; D: TRBD2; V: TRBV5-8; J: TRBJ2-5; CDR3: CASSPMIAGGETQYF; DNA: TGTGCCAGCAGCCCAATGATAGCGGGAGGAGAGACCCAGTACTTC
size: -; D: -; V: TRBV9; J: TRBJ2-3; CDR3: CASSVGITDTQYF; DNA: TGTGCCAGCAGCGTCGGGATCACAGATACGCAGTATTTT
size: -; D: TRBD1; V: TRBV27; J: TRBJ2-2; CDR3: CASSSGQGAIGELFF; DNA: TGTGCCAGCAGTTCCGGACAGGGGGCTATCGGGGAGCTGTTTTTT
size: -; D: -; V: TRBV14; J: TRBJ2-7; CDR3: CASSLGGGSIEQYF; DNA: TGTGCCAGCAGCCTTGGGGGGGGCTCGATCGAGCAGTACTTC
size: -; D: -; V: TRBV5-1; J: TRBJ1-5; CDR3: CASSAGTTSGNQPQHF; DNA: TGCGCCAGCAGCGCCGGGACAACGTCGGGGAATCAGCCCCAGCATTTT
size: few; D: TRBD1; V: TRBV27; J: TRBJ2-5; CDR3: CASRKQGAETQYF; DNA: TGTGCCAGCAGAAAACAGGGGGCTGAGACCCAGTACTTC
size: once; D: -; V: TRBV18; J: TRBJ1-2; CDR3: CASSPLSGGYTF; DNA: TGTGCCAGCTCCCCCCTCTCCGGTGGCTACACCTTC